This record looks at one TCR beta chain sequence and its context. These data come from a study of control samples from healthy donors and cancer patients. Germline CDR1 and CDR2: MDHEN and SYDVKM. CDR3 length equals 13 residues. V was clipped by 4 bases and J by 6 bases, with 12 bases between them. The data were produced by immunoSEQ multiplex PCR, yet TCRdb's version contains in-frame clones alone and is incomplete. The table lists about 180,000 clones, 85% to 90% of them singletons. The receptor was derived from a woman aged 45 to 65 in good health. The sample was blood. The chain has TRBV28 and TRBJ1-2; unclear D gene. The CDR3: CASSSPGGNGYTF. As DNA, the CDR3 is TGTGCCAGCAGTTCGCCGGGAGGGAATGGCTACACCTTC.